These T cell receptor beta chains were read from a single sample in a study of post-analysis software for immune sequencing data. TCRdb passed the PCR reads through MiXCR, listing each CDR3 protein once. The sample carries approximately 730,000 distinct CDR3 sequences, 46% recorded once. Sequencing was performed on blood. The source is a girl aged 10-17 years with multiple sclerosis. Each CDR3 is given with its conserved first and last residue. The D gene is left open where the match is weak. Not all rows give a size; the values are once, few, many and, for expanded clones, a class.

clone_size	v_call	d_call	cdr3_length	j_call	cdr3_nt	cdr3_aa
.	TRBV12-3/TRBV12-4	TRBD2	17	TRBJ2-1	TGTGCCAGCAGTTTTGTTCTCCCAGCGGGAGACTACAATGGGCAGTTCTTC	CASSFVLPAGDYNGQFF
.	TRBV9	.	14	TRBJ2-5	TGTGCCAGCAGCCCCCCGGCCTCGTCGTGGGAGCAGTACTTC	CASSPPASSWEQYF
.	TRBV20-1	TRBD2	14	TRBJ2-3	TGCAGTGCTTTACTAGCGGGAGGACGAGATACGCAGTATTTT	CSALLAGGRDTQYF
many	TRBV6-5	TRBD1	14	TRBJ2-7	TGTGCCAGCAGTTCCCCGGGACAGGGAGGCGAGCAGTACTTC	CASSSPGQGGEQYF
few	TRBV20-1	.	10	TRBJ2-7	TGCAGTGCTAGAGTCCACGAGCAGTACTTC	CSARVHEQYF
few	TRBV28	.	12	TRBJ1-2	TGTGCCAGCAGTCTGGGAGAACTGGGCTACACCTTC	CASSLGELGYTF
.	TRBV29-1	.	14	TRBJ2-3	TGCAGCGTTGAAGCAGGGGCCGGCACAGATACGCAGTATTTT	CSVEAGAGTDTQYF
.	TRBV12-5	.	12	TRBJ2-1	TGTGCTAGTGGTAGCAAAGGCGATGAGCAGTTCTTC	CASGSKGDEQFF
.	TRBV5-6	.	15	TRBJ2-3	TGTGCCAGCAGCCTGACCCGGGACATCACAGATACGCAGTATTTT	CASSLTRDITDTQYF
.	TRBV28	.	13	TRBJ1-2	TGTGCCAGCAGACACCGAATGGGCTATGGCTACACCTTC	CASRHRMGYGYTF
.	TRBV6-1	TRBD1	11	TRBJ2-1	TGTGCCAGCAGTGGGGACAGGGAGCAGTTCTTC	CASSGDREQFF
.	TRBV11-2	.	13	TRBJ2-3	TGTGCCAGCCGACGCCCTAGCACAGATACGCAGTATTTT	CASRRPSTDTQYF
few	TRBV3-1	.	12	TRBJ1-1	TGTGCCAGCAGCCCAGGGAGGGCTGAAGCTTTCTTT	CASSPGRAEAFF
few	TRBV11-3	TRBD2	15	TRBJ2-3	TGTGCCAGCAGCCTACTAGCGGGAGAGGCAGATACGCAGTATTTT	CASSLLAGEADTQYF
.	TRBV9	.	15	TRBJ1-1	TGTGCCAGCAGCGTAGGCGCTGACTTGGGATCTGAAGCTTTCTTT	CASSVGADLGSEAFF
few	TRBV29-1	.	13	TRBJ2-5	TGCAGCGTTGAAGGGGGTCTAGCTTTTGAGCAGTACTTC	CSVEGGLAFEQYF
few	TRBV20-1	.	15	TRBJ2-1	TGCAGCTCGGGCACAGCTGATTCTGCCTACAATGAGCAGTTCTTC	CSSGTADSAYNEQFF
.	TRBV20-1	.	14	TRBJ2-7	TGCAGTGCGCCGAGGCCAGAAAGTCCCTACGAGCAGTACTTC	CSAPRPESPYEQYF
.	TRBV7-2	.	15	TRBJ2-4	TGTGCCAGCAGCCTGAACTTGGCTGGCGGAAACATTCAGTACTTC	CASSLNLAGGNIQYF
few	TRBV7-2	.	13	TRBJ2-7	TGTGCCAGCAGCTTAAATCTAGTTTACGAGCAGTACTTC	CASSLNLVYEQYF
few	TRBV20-1	.	13	TRBJ1-2	TGCAGTGCTAGGGAGGGGACGGACTATGGCTACACCTTC	CSAREGTDYGYTF
.	TRBV20-1	TRBD2	14	TRBJ2-1	TGCAGTGCTAGAGGCCGGGCGGGGGTCAATGAGCAGTTCTTC	CSARGRAGVNEQFF
.	TRBV4-3	.	13	TRBJ2-1	TGCGCCAGCAGCCAAGGCCTTAGCAATGGGCAGTTCTTC	CASSQGLSNGQFF
many	TRBV6-5	.	11	TRBJ2-7	TGTGCCAGCAGTTACTCGAACGAGCAGTACTTC	CASSYSNEQYF
few	TRBV29-1	.	10	TRBJ2-3	TGCAGCGCCGAAGGAGATACGCAGTATTTT	CSAEGDTQYF
once	TRBV12-3/TRBV12-4	TRBD1	15	TRBJ1-3	TGTGCCAGCAGCCCTGACAGGGGATCAGGAAACACCATATATTTT	CASSPDRGSGNTIYF
.	TRBV6-5	TRBD2	16	TRBJ2-7	TGTGCCAGCACGTCGGGACTAGCGGGAGGGTCCTACGAGCAGTACTTC	CASTSGLAGGSYEQYF
few	TRBV7-2	.	13	TRBJ2-5	TGTGCCAGCAGACCCCCGGGAGCAGAGACCCAGTACTTC	CASRPPGAETQYF
few	TRBV10-3	TRBD1	13	TRBJ2-5	TGTGCCATCAGTGGACAGGGGAAAGAGACCCAGTACTTC	CAISGQGKETQYF
.	TRBV7-9	TRBD1	14	TRBJ2-1	TGTGCCAGCAGCGGGGGACAGGGGTACAATGAGCAGTTCTTC	CASSGGQGYNEQFF
.	TRBV28	.	15	TRBJ1-5	TGTGCCTGCCGGGGGGTTGGACGTAGCAATCAGCCCCAGCATTTT	CACRGVGRSNQPQHF
.	TRBV7-9	TRBD2	14	TRBJ2-1	TGTGCCAGCAGCCGGACTAGCGCGGACAATGAGCAGTTCTTC	CASSRTSADNEQFF
.	TRBV6-1	.	18	TRBJ2-6	TGTGCCAGCAGTGCACTAATTAGTGGGGGAGCTGGGGCCAACGTCCTGACTTTC	CASSALISGGAGANVLTF
few	TRBV6-5	.	15	TRBJ1-5	TGTGCCAGCAGTTACTCGAAAGGGACCCATCAGCCCCAGCATTTT	CASSYSKGTHQPQHF
.	TRBV12-3/TRBV12-4	.	12	TRBJ1-2	TGTGCCAGCAGTTCGGGCAGGGTTGGCTACACCTTC	CASSSGRVGYTF
few	TRBV20-1	.	15	TRBJ2-3	TGCAGTGCTAGAGATGTCAGGTACAGCACAGATACGCAGTATTTT	CSARDVRYSTDTQYF
.	TRBV5-1	.	14	TRBJ1-1	TGCGCCAGCAGCCGGGGTCAGGGGACCACTGAAGCTTTCTTT	CASSRGQGTTEAFF
once	TRBV3-1	TRBD1	15	TRBJ1-2	TGTGCCAGCAGCCAGAGACAGGGGAGACCGGATGGCTACACCTTC	CASSQRQGRPDGYTF
.	TRBV5-6	.	14	TRBJ2-3	TGTGCCAGCAGCTTTCAGGGAGCGCAAGATACGCAGTATTTT	CASSFQGAQDTQYF
few	TRBV4-3	.	15	TRBJ2-3	TGCGCCAGCAGCCAAGGGAGTCGGGGCACAGATACGCAGTATTTT	CASSQGSRGTDTQYF
.	TRBV6-5	TRBD2	14	TRBJ2-5	TGTGCCAGCAGTTATGGGACTAGCGAGGGGACCCAGTACTTC	CASSYGTSEGTQYF
.	TRBV9	TRBD1	16	TRBJ2-5	TGTGCCAGCAGCGAGGGATTACAGGGGCCACAAGAGACCCAGTACTTC	CASSEGLQGPQETQYF
few	TRBV7-9	TRBD1	12	TRBJ2-7	TGTGCCACCGGGGACAGTCCCTACGAGCAGTACTTC	CATGDSPYEQYF
many	TRBV6-5	TRBD2	13	TRBJ2-5	TGTGCCAGCAGTGAAACTAGCGGGGAGACCCAGTACTTC	CASSETSGETQYF
.	TRBV28	TRBD1	16	TRBJ2-7	TGTGCCAGCAGTCCCAACCTCGGGACAGAGAATTACGAGCAGTACTTC	CASSPNLGTENYEQYF
.	TRBV20-1	.	13	TRBJ2-7	TGCAGTGCTAGAGGGGTAGGGATCCACGAGCAGTACTTC	CSARGVGIHEQYF
.	TRBV29-1	TRBD2	13	TRBJ2-1	TGCAGCGTGGTTGGGACTAGCGTCAATGAGCAGTTCTTC	CSVVGTSVNEQFF
.	TRBV28	TRBD2	16	TRBJ2-7	TGTGCCAGCAGAGGAGGGTCGGGGACTAGCGGGAGGTGGGAGTACTTC	CASRGGSGTSGRWEYF
.	TRBV7-2	TRBD1	15	TRBJ1-5	TGTGCCAGCAGCGAGGGACAGGGAGGTCGAGAGCCCCAGCATTTT	CASSEGQGGREPQHF
.	TRBV15	TRBD1	17	TRBJ1-5	TGTGCCACCAGCAGAGACCCAGGGGGTACGCGCAATCAGCCCCAGCATTTT	CATSRDPGGTRNQPQHF
.	TRBV9	.	13	TRBJ2-4	TGTGCCAGCAGCGTAGGTGGCAAAAACATTCAGTACTTC	CASSVGGKNIQYF
few	TRBV20-1	TRBD1	16	TRBJ2-1	TGCAGTGCTAGAGACGACAGGGGGCTCTTGTCCAATGAGCAGTTCTTC	CSARDDRGLLSNEQFF